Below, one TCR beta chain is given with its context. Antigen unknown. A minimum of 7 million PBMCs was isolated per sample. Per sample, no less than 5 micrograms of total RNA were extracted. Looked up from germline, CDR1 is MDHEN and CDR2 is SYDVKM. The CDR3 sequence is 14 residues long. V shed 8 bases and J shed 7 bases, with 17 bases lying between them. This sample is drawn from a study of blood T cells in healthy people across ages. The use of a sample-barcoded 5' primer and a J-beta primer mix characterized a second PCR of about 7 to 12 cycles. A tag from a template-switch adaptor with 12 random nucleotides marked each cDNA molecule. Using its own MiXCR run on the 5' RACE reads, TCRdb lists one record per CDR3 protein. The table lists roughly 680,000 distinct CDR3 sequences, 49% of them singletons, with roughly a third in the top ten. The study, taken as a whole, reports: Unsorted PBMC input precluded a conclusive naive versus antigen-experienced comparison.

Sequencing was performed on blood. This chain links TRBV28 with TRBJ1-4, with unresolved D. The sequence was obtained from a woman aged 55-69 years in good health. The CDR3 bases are TGTGCCAGCGGCACGGGGTCGGGTGGTGAAAAACTGTTTTTT. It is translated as CASGTGSGGEKLFF.